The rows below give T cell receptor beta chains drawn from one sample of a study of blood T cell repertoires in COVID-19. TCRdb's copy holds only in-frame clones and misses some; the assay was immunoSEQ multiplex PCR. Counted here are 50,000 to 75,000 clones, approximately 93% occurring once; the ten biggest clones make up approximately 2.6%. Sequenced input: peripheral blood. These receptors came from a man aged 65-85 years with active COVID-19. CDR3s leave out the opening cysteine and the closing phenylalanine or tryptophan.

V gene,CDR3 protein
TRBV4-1,ASSQDHSTGGRNTIY
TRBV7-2,ASSKGQSFSSTDTQY
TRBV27,AIRPQGGYGYT
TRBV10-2,ASSERGGRNEQF
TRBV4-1,ASSQEAGQGLGEQY
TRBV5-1,ASSFAPSGGLTTGELF
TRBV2,ARNTGNTIY
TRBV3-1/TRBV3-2,ASSGGQGEETQY
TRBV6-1,ASSEDGQGDGYT
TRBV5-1,ASSLSGAASTDTQY
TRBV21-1,ASSKGRGAF
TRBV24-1,ATGTGGTDTQY
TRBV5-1,ASSPLSDSTEAF
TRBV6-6,ASSPTDTYEQY
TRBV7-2,ASSLGGQGPDTQY
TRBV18,ASSPPAGGYNEQF
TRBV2,ASSVGSRRGGNEKLF
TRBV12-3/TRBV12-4,ASSVGGGEQY
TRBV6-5,ASLRGKNSPLH
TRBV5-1,ASSLGPQLLETQY
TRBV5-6,ASSPTRTVYEQY
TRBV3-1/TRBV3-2,ASSQDEVPRGAF
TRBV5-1,ASRQEGARWSGYT
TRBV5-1,ASSPTAGAQETQY
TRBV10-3,ASSGGGNEQF
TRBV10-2,ASRPVGTGAHRGAV
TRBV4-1,ASSRAGGGANTGELF
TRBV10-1,ARGDRGRWETQY
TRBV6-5,ASSSTSGGKDTQY
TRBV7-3,ASSVGTDPFVDTQY
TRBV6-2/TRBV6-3,ASSTLGGRTDTQY
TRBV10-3,AISDPATGGMGNSPLH
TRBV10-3,AATPTGVDEQF
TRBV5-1,ASSLAGYVAEGAF
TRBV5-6,ASSNGLQPQH
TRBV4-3,ASSQDLTSPSPLH
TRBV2,ASSEGGWNTEAF
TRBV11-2,ASSSHGGYNSPLH
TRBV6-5,ASIPSGGPYEQY
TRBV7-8,ASSSATSGGPYNEQF
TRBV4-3,ASSQEPSGVSTDTQY
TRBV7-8,ASSLTTGVGYGYT
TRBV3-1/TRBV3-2,ASSQDFGGVGYGYT
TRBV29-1,SVETSGGPHEQF
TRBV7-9,ASSHRTSGAYNEQF
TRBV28,ASSLRRGTEAF
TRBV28,ASSPGQRGQPQH
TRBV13,ASSLYRQGARNTIY
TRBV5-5,ASSMGQVALRGYNEQF
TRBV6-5,ASDQGAVPSDTQY
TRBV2,ASRGDSYEQY
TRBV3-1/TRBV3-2,ASSPLTGGDWEQY